One and the same sample provided the 19 T cell receptor beta chains below, sequenced in a study of blood T cells in healthy people across ages. Next came a second PCR, run for 7 to 11 cycles, which used a sample-barcoded 5' primer along with a J-beta primer mix. TCRdb processed the 5' RACE reads anew with MiXCR; each CDR3 protein has one entry. The repertoire has about 1.7 million distinct CDR3 sequences, approximately 30% of them found once; the top ten carry 7.7%. What was sequenced was blood. The receptors stem from a woman in her thirties in good health.

This clonotype was seen ten or more times. This chain joins TRBV18 and TRBJ2-6; no definite D call. The ends were cut back, 0 bases at V and 2 bases at J, with 11 bases in the middle. Per the germline V gene, CDR1 is KGHSH and CDR2 is LQKENI. The length of the CDR3 is 17 residues. The CDR3 loop reads CASSPPLGLAGANVLTF. The DNA for the CDR3 is TGTGCCAGCTCACCACCGCTTGGTTTGGCTGGGGCCAACGTCCTGACTTTC.

This clonotype was picked up many times. The chain combines TRBV5-1 with TRBJ2-7; 7 nucleotides line up with TRBD2. Germline CDR1 is SGHRS and CDR2 is YFSETQ. J was trimmed by 0 bases and V by 4 bases; bases with no gene match: 7. This CDR3 has 15 amino acids. CDR3 DNA: TGCGCCAGCAGCCCTGGGACTACCCTCTCCTACGAGCAGTACTTC. It encodes CASSPGTTLSYEQYF.

This clonotype was found a few times. V is TRBV5-1 and J is TRBJ1-1, with D possibly being TRBD1 (5 bases). V was cut by 5 bases and J by 4 bases, with 24 bases left in between. CDR3 length: 17 amino acids. Germline V gene lookup returns CDR1 SGHRS and CDR2 YFSETQ. Here the CDR3 reads CASSLQGRGLRGTEAFF. CDR3 DNA: TGCGCCAGCAGTCTCCAGGGCCGGGGCCTAAGGGGCACTGAAGCTTTCTTT.

As concerns this clonotype: Just one base apart from a much larger clone, this may be a read error. The J gene is TRBJ2-3, the V gene TRBV18; D gene unclear. CDR1 is KGHSH and CDR2 is LQKENI in the germline V gene. The CDR3 spans 14 residues. The CDR3 reads CTSSLSSGADTQYF. Written as DNA, the CDR3 is TGTACCAGCTCCCTAAGTAGTGGGGCAGATACGCAGTATTTT. The full variable domain, with the rest looked up from reference TRBV18 and TRBJ2-3, is NAGVMQNPRHLVRRRGQEARLRCSPMKGHSHVYWYRQLPEEGLKFMVYLQKENIIDESGMPKERFSAEFPKEGPSILRIQQVVRGDSAAYFCTSSLSSGADTQYFGPGTRLTVL.

The chain employs TRBV7-2 and TRBJ2-5; TRBD1 might be the D (5 bases). Germline V gene data show CDR1 as SGHTA and CDR2 as FQGNSA. The ends were cut back, 3 bases at V and 4 bases at J, with 12 bases in the middle. This CDR3 spans 14 amino acids. The CDR3, as DNA: TGTGCCAGCAGCTTGGTATGGCAGGGAGAGACCCAGTACTTC. Its translation: CASSLVWQGETQYF. Full variable domain (remainder filled in from reference TRBV7-2 and TRBJ2-5): GAGVSQSPSNKVTEKGKDVELRCDPISGHTALYWYRQSLGQGLEFLIYFQGNSAPDKSGLPSDRFSAERTGGSVSTLTIQRTQQEDSAVYLCASSLVWQGETQYFGPGTRLLVL.

In this sample, this clonotype turned up a few times. V and J are TRBV11-2 and TRBJ2-5; TRBD2 aligns across 13 bases. The CDR3 length is 19 residues. The trim removed 5 bases at V and 0 bases at J, leaving 12 bases unmatched. Germline values: CDR1 SGHAT, CDR2 FQNNGV. This CDR3 reads CASSPRLAGGLTYQETQYF. The DNA of the CDR3 is TGTGCCAGCAGCCCCAGACTAGCGGGGGGCCTTACGTACCAAGAGACCCAGTACTTC.

This clonotype occurred many times. This chain links TRBV7-2 with TRBJ2-3; tentatively, D is TRBD2 (7 bases). Trimming left V 0 bases short and J 4 bases short, with 11 bases between. Germline V gene data show CDR1 as SGHTA and CDR2 as FQGNSA. The CDR3 sequence is 15 residues long. The CDR3 spells CASSLAGGGSDTQYF. The CDR3 DNA sequence: TGTGCCAGCAGCTTAGCGGGAGGGGGATCAGATACGCAGTATTTT. Combining the CDR3 with reference TRBV7-2 and TRBJ2-3 gives the whole variable domain GAGVSQSPSNKVTEKGKDVELRCDPISGHTALYWYRQSLGQGLEFLIYFQGNSAPDKSGLPSDRFSAERTGGSVSTLTIQRTQQEDSAVYLCASSLAGGGSDTQYFGPGTRLTVL.

The genes are TRBV27 and TRBJ2-3; 7 bases match TRBD1. Germline loops: CDR1 MNHEY, CDR2 SMNVEV (reference sequence). This CDR3 is built from 13 residues. J gave up 5 bases and V 10 bases, and 9 bases lay outside the gene matches. CDR3 coding DNA: TGTGCCACCTCGCGACAGGGAAAAGATACGCAGTATTTT. This encodes CATSRQGKDTQYF.

The V call is TRBV11-2, the J call TRBJ2-5; 9 bases fit TRBD1. V dropped 6 bases and J dropped 3; count of bases not matched to a gene: 8. The CDR3 is made up of 15 amino acids. Germline V CDR1 and CDR2: SGHAT, FQNNGV. CDR3 bases: TGTGCCAGCAGACCGCCGGGGACAGGGAAAGAGACCCAGTACTTC. Residues: CASRPPGTGKETQYF.

A remark on this clonotype: A much larger clone differs by one base, so this may be a read error. As the CDR3 is not closed by the conserved phenylalanine or tryptophan, this likely results from a read error. The chain employs TRBV20-1 and TRBJ2-7, with TRBD2 matching over 11 bases. This CDR3 is 16 amino acids long. Germline loops: CDR1 DFQATT, CDR2 SNEGSKA (reference sequence). V was pared by 3 bases and J by 0 bases, with 7 bases of the junction left unmatched. CDR3 loop: CSASPTLAGASYEQYS. For the CDR3, the DNA is TGCAGTGCTAGCCCCACACTAGCGGGGGCCTCCTACGAGCAGTACTCC.

This clonotype was seen many times. The chain joins TRBV5-1 to TRBJ2-5; a possible D gene is TRBD2 (5 bases). V was cut by 3 bases and J by 5 bases, with 11 bases left in between. CDR3 length: 13 residues. Germline lookup yields CDR1 SGHRS and CDR2 YFSETQ. This CDR3 reads CASSSLGGETQYF. In DNA, the CDR3 is TGCGCCAGCAGCTCTCTAGGAGGCGAGACCCAGTACTTC.

This clonotype was observed a few times. At one end, the junction sequence differs from germline, possibly due to a read error. The chain combines TRBV20-1 with TRBJ2-7, with TRBD2 matching over 10 bases. Germline values: CDR1 DFQATT, CDR2 SNEGSKA (reference sequence). This CDR3 has 12 amino acids. This CDR3 is CSATGTSVEQYF. CDR3 DNA: TGCAGCGCTACTGGGACTAGCGTCGAGCAGTACTTC.

This clonotype was observed a few times. The CDR3 nucleotides read TGTGCCGGGAGCGGGGGCACAGATACGCAGTATTTT. This gives the protein CAGSGGTDTQYF. The rearrangement joins TRBV5-6 to TRBJ2-3; 7 nucleotides match TRBD2. V was pared by 10 bases and J by 1 base, with 3 bases of the junction left unmatched. The CDR3 is made up of 12 amino acids. The germline CDR1 and CDR2 sequences are SGHDT and YYEEEE.

The chain employs TRBV24-1 and TRBJ2-2; tentatively, D is TRBD2 (6 bases). V was pared by 5 bases and J by 4 bases, with 22 bases between. Germline V gene lookup returns CDR1 KGHDR and CDR2 SFDVKD. There are 18 residues in the CDR3. The CDR3 sequence: CATSGVAGQGIITGELFF. The CDR3 region has the DNA TGTGCCACCAGTGGGGTCGCGGGGCAGGGAATTATCACCGGGGAGCTGTTTTTT.

This chain uses TRBV20-1 with TRBJ2-5; D may correspond to TRBD1 or TRBD2 (5 bases each). The length of the CDR3 is 11 residues. From germline, CDR1 is DFQATT and CDR2 SNEGSKA (reference sequence). Trimming took 6 bases from V and 5 from J, leaving 10 bases between them. Here the CDR3 reads CSADWGETQYF. The CDR3 nucleotides are TGCAGTGCGGACTGGGGGGAGACCCAGTACTTC.

This clonotype was recorded many times. The chain is built from TRBV29-1 and TRBJ2-5; 9 nucleotides align to TRBD2. In germline, CDR1 is SQVTM, CDR2 ANQGSEA. The CDR3 covers 13 residues. J gave up 4 bases and V 6 bases, and 6 bases lay outside the gene matches. CDR3 sequence reads: CSVKTSGLETQYF. The CDR3 DNA sequence: TGCAGCGTCAAGACTAGCGGCTTAGAGACCCAGTACTTC.

This clonotype has more than one count but fewer than ten. CDR3 amino acids: CASSSTTSGIYNEQFF. The CDR3 DNA follows: TGTGCCAGCAGCTCCACTACTAGCGGGATTTACAATGAGCAGTTCTTC. The chain uses TRBV27 and TRBJ2-1, with TRBD2 identical over 10 bases. Germline values: CDR1 MNHEY, CDR2 SMNVEV (reference sequence). This CDR3 has 16 amino acids. J gave up 4 bases and V 6 bases, and 9 bases lay outside the gene matches.

The V and J genes are TRBV12-3 or TRBV12-4 and TRBJ2-4; 9 nucleotides line up with TRBD1. The CDR3 contains 16 residues. The trim removed 1 base at V and 5 bases at J, leaving 6 bases unmatched. CDR3 nucleotides: TGTGCCAGCAGTTTAGGGGGGACAGGGCACGAAAACATTCAGTACTTC. It specifies CASSLGGTGHENIQYF.

As concerns this clonotype: A clone one base away is much larger, so this may be a read error. The chain has TRBV28 and TRBJ2-5, with unresolved D. Judging by the DNA end, TRBJ2-7 fits better; the J call may be wrong. Germline CDR1 reads MDHEN; CDR2 reads SYDVKM. The length of the CDR3 is 13 residues. This chain's CDR3 is CASSLIEAYEQYF. CDR3 in DNA: TGTGCCAGCAGTTTAATAGAGGCCTACGAGCAGTACTTC.